One and the same sample provided the 12 T cell receptor beta chains below, sequenced in a study of cytomegalovirus exposure and HLA in healthy donors listed by TCRdb under 2017. Library preparation was by the immunoSEQ multiplex PCR assay. For the multiplex PCR, a mixture combining 60 forward primers for TCR Vbeta segments and 13 reverse primers for TCR Jbeta segments was used. Drawn from immuneACCESS, this table holds only the in-frame rearrangements with V and J called that TCRdb kept. Clones are partly lost; checked studies trace under half to an unresolved V gene and leave the rest unexplained. The sample data list approximately 87,000 clones, and roughly four fifths of these were observed just once. Clones ranked in the top ten supply 5.6% of the sample. Sequenced: PBMCs. All receptors come from a woman under 30 in good health and CMV-seropositive.

The CDR3 here is CASFDRNYMNTEAFF. The CDR3 DNA reads as TGTGCCAGCTTCGACAGAAACTATATGAACACTGAAGCTTTCTTT. The chain uses TRBV6-5 and TRBJ1-1, with D perhaps TRBD1 (5 bases). V lost 8 bases and J lost 0, with 16 bases in between. CDR3 length equals 15 residues. Per germline, CDR1 MNHEY and CDR2 SVGAGI.

The V and J genes are TRBV7-9 and TRBJ1-4; a weak D match, TRBD1 (5 bases). V lost 7 bases, J lost 4 bases, and 22 bases lay in between. The CDR3 sequence is 17 residues long. Germline lookup yields CDR1 SEHNR and CDR2 FQNEAQ (reference sequence). The CDR3 coding sequence is TGTGCCAGCAACCCGGGTACGGGAGACAGCGGTAATGAAAAACTGTTTTTT. It translates to CASNPGTGDSGNEKLFF.

The CDR3 DNA reads as TGCGCCAGCAGCTTCGTACCCGGGACAGGGGGATACGAGCAGTACTTC. This sequence encodes CASSFVPGTGGYEQYF. The chain uses TRBV5-1 and TRBJ2-7, with TRBD1 matching over 11 bases. V lost 2 bases, J lost 4 bases, and 8 bases stayed unmatched. The CDR3 runs to 16 residues. CDR1 is SGHRS and CDR2 is YFSETQ in the germline V gene.

This clone came up once. The gene calls are TRBV14 and TRBJ2-7, with 7 nucleotides matching TRBD2. This CDR3 contains 18 residues. V shed 1 base, J shed 2 bases, and the junction held 14 bases outside the gene matches. Germline lookup yields CDR1 SGHDN and CDR2 FVKESK. The CDR3 loop reads CASSQGHVVLAETYEQYF. In nucleotides, the CDR3 is TGTGCCAGCAGCCAAGGCCACGTAGTCCTAGCGGAGACCTACGAGCAGTACTTC.

This clone was observed once. The CDR3 DNA is TGTGCCAGCATCCTAATGGGGGGGTCTGGGGCCAACGTCCTGACTTTC. It encodes CASILMGGSGANVLTF. The gene calls are TRBV7-2 and TRBJ2-6; 7 bases are shared with TRBD2. Germline CDR1 is SGHTA and CDR2 is FQGNSA. This CDR3 is built from 16 residues. With 7 bases clipped from V and 1 base from J, the junction kept 7 bases outside the gene matches. Combining the CDR3 with reference TRBV7-2 and TRBJ2-6 gives the whole variable domain GAGVSQSPSNKVTEKGKDVELRCDPISGHTALYWYRQSLGQGLEFLIYFQGNSAPDKSGLPSDRFSAERTGGSVSTLTIQRTQQEDSAVYLCASILMGGSGANVLTFGAGSRLTVL.

The V call is TRBV6-1, the J call TRBJ2-3, with D maybe TRBD1 (5 bases). V was shortened by 3 bases and J by 4 bases, with 8 bases between the two germline ends. The CDR3 sequence is 13 residues long. Germline CDR1 MNHNS, CDR2 SASEGT. CDR3 amino acids: CASSDRAADTQYF. The CDR3 nucleotides read TGTGCCAGCAGTGACAGGGCCGCAGATACGCAGTATTTT.

V and J are TRBV6-5 and TRBJ2-7; tentative D call: TRBD2 (7 bases). Germline values: CDR1 MNHEY, CDR2 SVGAGI. The V end was cut by 1 base, the J end by 7 bases, with 14 bases between. The CDR3 length is 14 residues. CDR3 sequence: CASSYYRGAGEQYF. The CDR3 DNA sequence: TGTGCCAGCAGTTACTATCGGGGGGCGGGTGAGCAGTACTTC.

The chain carries TRBV4-1 and TRBJ1-4; tentatively, D is TRBD1 (5 bases). Germline lookup yields CDR1 MGHRA and CDR2 YSYEKL. The CDR3 has 16 amino acids. V lost 2 bases to trimming and J lost 7 bases, with 17 bases between them. The CDR3 reads CASSQIAALGGEKLFF. The CDR3, as DNA: TGCGCCAGCAGCCAAATTGCGGCCTTGGGGGGTGAAAAACTGTTTTTT.

This clone was picked up one time. This chain joins TRBV6-1 and TRBJ1-5, with 7 bases that match TRBD1. V lost 2 bases, J lost 3 bases, and 4 bases stayed unmatched. Germline CDR1 reads MNHNS; CDR2 reads SASEGT. The CDR3 has 15 residues. The CDR3 DNA is TGTGCCAGCAGTGAAAGACAGGGCCTCAATCAGCCCCAGCATTTT. Its translation is CASSERQGLNQPQHF.

The table lists this clone with a count of one. The rearrangement uses TRBV2 and TRBJ1-5, with TRBD1 matching over 7 bases. Germline CDR1 SNHLY, CDR2 FYNNEI. J lost 0 bases, V lost 3 bases, and 2 bases had no gene match. This CDR3 is 15 amino acids long. CDR3 nucleotides: TGTGCCAGCAGTGAGGACAGGTATAGCAATCAGCCCCAGCATTTT. This sequence encodes CASSEDRYSNQPQHF.

This clone was seen a few times. This chain uses TRBV5-6 with TRBJ2-7, with TRBD1 as a possible D gene (6 bases). V lost 7 bases and J lost 3, with 11 bases in between. CDR1 and CDR2 (germline): SGHDT, YYEEEE. The CDR3 has 12 amino acids. The CDR3 sequence is CASLLGGYEQYF. The CDR3 region has the DNA TGTGCCAGCCTTTTAGGGGGCTACGAGCAGTACTTC.

This clone was counted between two and nine times. The chain carries TRBV4-1 and TRBJ1-1; D is ambiguous. V dropped 0 bases and J dropped 1 base, with 6 bases sitting between them. The CDR3 covers 14 residues. Germline CDR1 is MGHRA and CDR2 is YSYEKL. The CDR3 here is CASSQDPQNTEAFF. The CDR3 DNA reads TGCGCCAGCAGCCAAGATCCCCAGAACACTGAAGCTTTCTTT.